The next 18 T cell receptor beta chains were all read from a single sample in a study of OX40 agonist ivuxolimab in advanced cancers. Produced via immunoSEQ multiplex PCR; TCRdb's table is partial and in-frame only. The sample lists about 81,000 clones, 85% to 95% occurring once. Sample: CD4+ or CD8+ T cells sorted from blood, taken in a trial of the OX40 agonist ivuxolimab. The receptor source for this set is an adult with an advanced solid tumor such as melanoma, head and neck, liver or kidney cancer.

The rearrangement links TRBV29-1 to TRBJ2-7; 8 bases align to TRBD2. The CDR3 totals 15 residues. V lost 0 bases and J lost 3; bases outside the gene matches: 7. Germline V CDR1 and CDR2: SQVTM, ANQGSEA. CDR3 sequence: CSVEDRREGRYEQYF. In DNA form, the CDR3 reads TGCAGCGTTGAAGATCGCCGGGAGGGCCGCTACGAGCAGTACTTC.

This clone was seen just once. The chain recombines TRBV4-2 with TRBJ2-4; 9 bases agree with TRBD2. CDR1 LGHNA and CDR2 YNFKEQ come from the germline V gene. This CDR3 is built from 20 residues. J lost 1 base, V lost 0 bases, and 13 bases had no gene match. The DNA for the CDR3 is TGTGCCAGCAGCCAAGAGGTCCTGGTGTTAGCGGGAGCGGCCAAAAACATTCAGTACTTC. Its translation: CASSQEVLVLAGAAKNIQYF.

This clone was seen a single time. The V gene is TRBV9, the J gene TRBJ2-1; D is unresolved. CDR1 SGDLS and CDR2 YYNGEE come from the germline V gene. V dropped 2 bases and J dropped 0 bases, with 12 bases sitting between them. The CDR3 consists of 16 residues. CDR3 residues: CASSVELLNSYNEQFF. DNA of the CDR3: TGTGCCAGCAGCGTCGAACTGCTGAACTCCTACAATGAGCAGTTCTTC.

The gene calls are TRBV4-3 and TRBJ2-1, with D possibly being TRBD1 or TRBD2 (5 bases each). Germline values: CDR1 LGHNA, CDR2 YSLEER. Trimming shortened V by 4 bases and J by 0 bases, and 13 bases separated the two germline ends. The CDR3 length is 16 residues. CDR3 nucleotides: TGCGCCAGCAGCCTGGGGGTTCCGAGCTCCTACAATGAGCAGTTCTTC. It codes for CASSLGVPSSYNEQFF.

V usage is TRBV7-6 and J usage is TRBJ2-5; 9 positions agree with TRBD1. Germline V CDR1 and CDR2: SGHVS, FNYEAQ. The trim removed 1 base at V and 5 bases at J, leaving 5 bases unmatched. The CDR3 sequence is 15 residues long. CDR3 nucleotide sequence: TGTGCCAGCAGCTTAGGCCCCGGGACAGGGGAGACCCAGTACTTC. Protein product: CASSLGPGTGETQYF.

The rearrangement links TRBV7-9 to TRBJ1-2, with 8 bases lining up with TRBD1. The CDR3 contains 15 residues. From germline, CDR1 is SEHNR and CDR2 FQNEAQ (reference sequence). Germline trimming cut 2 bases from V and 2 bases from J; bases unmatched to any gene: 4. The CDR3 sequence is CASSLLGQGNYGYTF. Written as DNA, the CDR3 is TGTGCCAGCAGCTTACTTGGACAGGGAAACTATGGCTACACCTTC.

The chain couples TRBV4-1 to TRBJ1-2; possibly TRBD1 for D (5 bases). Germline loops: CDR1 MGHRA, CDR2 YSYEKL. V was clipped by 1 base and J by 6 bases, with 21 bases between them. CDR3 length equals 17 residues. The CDR3 reads CASSQGGRATAVNGYTF. As DNA, the CDR3 is TGCGCCAGCAGCCAAGGGGGAAGGGCGACAGCGGTGAATGGCTACACCTTC.

The chain uses TRBV15 and TRBJ1-5; D is uncertain. This CDR3 is built from 13 residues. CDR1 and CDR2 from the germline V gene are LNHNV and YYDKDF (reference sequence). V lost 3 bases, J lost 5 bases, and 8 bases lay in between. CDR3 residues: CATSSSLDQPQHF. In nucleotides, the CDR3 is TGTGCCACCAGCAGTTCCTTGGATCAGCCCCAGCATTTT.

In this sample, this clone turned up once. The V gene is TRBV30, the J gene TRBJ2-1; D remains unclear. V lost 2 bases, J lost 9 bases, and 14 bases lay in between. Germline V gene data show CDR1 as GTSNPN and CDR2 as SVGIG (reference sequence). This CDR3 is 13 amino acids long. The CDR3 DNA follows: TGTGCCTGGAGTTCTCCCCCACCAGCTGAGCAGTTCTTC. Translated, it gives CAWSSPPPAEQFF.

The chain combines TRBV29-1 with TRBJ1-2, with TRBD1 identical over 7 bases. CDR3 length: 14 amino acids. Germline values: CDR1 SQVTM, CDR2 ANQGSEA. V shed 3 bases, J shed 3 bases, and the junction held 7 bases outside the gene matches. The CDR3 coding sequence is TGCAGCGTTGATTTTCTCAGGGGGGACTATGGCTACACCTTC. Its protein is CSVDFLRGDYGYTF.

CDR3 sequence: CASSQDIAPGTGIRETQYF. CDR3 DNA sequence: TGCGCCAGCAGCCAAGATATCGCCCCCGGGACGGGGATTAGGGAGACCCAGTACTTC. The chain is built from TRBV4-3 and TRBJ2-5; tentatively, D is TRBD1 or TRBD2 (5 bases each). Germline V gives CDR1 LGHNA, CDR2 YSLEER. V lost 0 bases to trimming and J lost 5 bases, with 25 bases between them. This CDR3 spans 19 amino acids.

V is TRBV10-3 and J is TRBJ1-5, with a tentative D call TRBD1 (5 bases). V lost 2 bases and J 5 bases, leaving 13 bases between the germline ends. The CDR3 extends over 15 amino acids. Germline loops: CDR1 ENHRY, CDR2 SYGVKD. The CDR3 DNA sequence: TGTGCCATCAGTGAGGCGGGGGGGGTAGATCAGCCCCAGCATTTT. This translates into CAISEAGGVDQPQHF.

This rearrangement joins TRBV19 to TRBJ2-7; 11 bases match TRBD1. CDR3 length: 15 residues. Germline assignment: CDR1 LNHDA and CDR2 SQIVND (reference sequence). J lost 3 bases, V lost 6 bases, and 7 bases had no gene match. The CDR3, as DNA: TGTGCCAGTAGCCCGGGACAGGGGGTGATCTACGAGCAGTACTTC. It specifies CASSPGQGVIYEQYF.

The gene calls are TRBV5-8 and TRBJ2-1; the D call may be TRBD1 or TRBD2 (5 bases each). CDR3 length: 12 amino acids. In germline, CDR1 is SGHTS, CDR2 YDEGEE. V lost 4 bases and J 10 bases, leaving 12 bases between the germline ends. The CDR3 loop reads CASSTGRREQFF. CDR3 DNA: TGTGCCAGCAGCACGGGGCGACGGGAGCAGTTCTTC.

The rearrangement uses TRBV4-3 and TRBJ1-4, with D perhaps TRBD1 (6 bases). The CDR3 length is 16 residues. Germline V gene sequence: CDR1 LGHNA, CDR2 YSLEER. The ends were cut back, 0 bases at V and 7 bases at J, with 15 bases in the middle. The CDR3 nucleotides read TGCGCCAGCAGCCAAGAACTCGCCGGGGGCGGTGAAAAACTGTTTTTT. Encoded protein: CASSQELAGGGEKLFF.

V is TRBV9 and J is TRBJ1-1; D gene uncertain. V was trimmed by 4 bases and J by 0 bases, leaving 7 bases between them. The CDR3 totals 13 residues. The germline V gene encodes CDR1 SGDLS and CDR2 YYNGEE. CDR3 region: CASSFAVNTEAFF. The DNA of the CDR3 is TGTGCCAGCAGCTTCGCAGTGAACACTGAAGCTTTCTTT.

This sequence joins TRBV28 and TRBJ1-3; 7 bases align to TRBD1. The germline CDR1 and CDR2 sequences are MDHEN and SYDVKM. This CDR3 is 14 amino acids long. J lost 0 bases, V lost 5 bases, and 1 base had no gene match. Written as DNA, the CDR3 is TGTGCCAGCAGTAGGACAGGCTCTGGAAACACCATATATTTT. This gives the protein CASSRTGSGNTIYF.

This chain links TRBV9 with TRBJ2-7, with 7 positions matching TRBD1. This CDR3 has 15 amino acids. V trimming: 3 bases; J trimming: 4 bases; junction bases outside the gene matches: 10. The germline V gene has CDR1 SGDLS and CDR2 YYNGEE. In DNA, the CDR3 is TGTGCCAGCAGCGCAGCAGGGGGTTCAGGGTACGAGCAGTACTTC. Its translation is CASSAAGGSGYEQYF.